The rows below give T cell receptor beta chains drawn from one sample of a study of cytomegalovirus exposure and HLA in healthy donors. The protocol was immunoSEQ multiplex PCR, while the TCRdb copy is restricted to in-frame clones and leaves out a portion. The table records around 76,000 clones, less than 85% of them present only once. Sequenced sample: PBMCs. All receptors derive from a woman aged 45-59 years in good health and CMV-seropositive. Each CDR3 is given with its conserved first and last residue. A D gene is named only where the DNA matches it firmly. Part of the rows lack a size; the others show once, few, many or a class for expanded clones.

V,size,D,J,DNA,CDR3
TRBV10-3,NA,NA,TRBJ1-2,TGTGCCATCAGTGAGTCGTCTGTCCTGAACTATGGCTACACCTTC,CAISESSVLNYGYTF
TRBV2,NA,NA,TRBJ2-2,TGTGCCAGCAGTGTACAAGGGGCGAACACCGGGGAGCTGTTTTTT,CASSVQGANTGELFF
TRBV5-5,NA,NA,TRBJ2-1,TGTGCCAGCAGTAGGGGAAAGGGGTCCAATAATGAGCAGTTCTTC,CASSRGKGSNNEQFF
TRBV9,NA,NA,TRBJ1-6,TGTGCCAGCAGCGTACGTCAGGGGAATTCACCCCTCCACTTT,CASSVRQGNSPLHF
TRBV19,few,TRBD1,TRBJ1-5,TGTGCCAGTACAAACAGGGGGTTAGGTCAGCCCCAGCATTTT,CASTNRGLGQPQHF
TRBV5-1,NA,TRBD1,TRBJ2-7,TGCGCCAGCAGCGGACAGGGGGGGGGAGGCGAGCAGTACTTC,CASSGQGGGGEQYF
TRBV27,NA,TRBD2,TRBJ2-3,TGTGCCAGCAGTTTTTTTAGCGGGAGAGGAGATACGCAGTATTTT,CASSFFSGRGDTQYF
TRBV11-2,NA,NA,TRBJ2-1,TGTGCCAGCACCGGGAATAGCCGGAATGAGCAGTTCTTC,CASTGNSRNEQFF
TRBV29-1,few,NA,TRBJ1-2,TGCAGCGTTGAAGTACAGGGAAGCTATGGCTACACCTTC,CSVEVQGSYGYTF
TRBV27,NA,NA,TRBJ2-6,TGTGCCAGCAGTTTACTCCTGACACCGACAGGTTCAGGGGCCAACGTCCTGACTTTC,CASSLLLTPTGSGANVLTF
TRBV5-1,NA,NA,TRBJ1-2,TGCGCCAGCAGCCCAACACAAGGCGGGCCAGGCTATGGCTACACCTTC,CASSPTQGGPGYGYTF
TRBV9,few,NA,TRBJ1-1,TGTGCCAGCAGCCACACTCAGGGAATTCGGACTGAAGCTTTCTTT,CASSHTQGIRTEAFF
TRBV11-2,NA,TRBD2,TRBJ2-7,TGTGCCAGCAGCTTACTAGCGGAGACCTACGAGCAGTACTTC,CASSLLAETYEQYF
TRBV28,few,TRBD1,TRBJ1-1,TGTGCCAGCAGTTTGAATACCGACAGGGGGCGGTTCTTT,CASSLNTDRGRFF
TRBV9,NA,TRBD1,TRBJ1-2,TGTGCCAGCAGCGTAGGCGGGACAGCTAACTATGGCTACACCTTC,CASSVGGTANYGYTF
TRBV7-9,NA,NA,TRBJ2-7,TGTGCCAGCAGCTTAACAGGGCTCGGCGAGCAGTACTTC,CASSLTGLGEQYF
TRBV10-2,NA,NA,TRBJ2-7,TGCGCCAGCAGTGAAGGGGGCGAGCAGTACTTC,CASSEGGEQYF
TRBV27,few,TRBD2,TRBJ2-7,TGTGCCAGCAGTCCTGGGACTAGCGGGGGTTACGAGCAGTACTTC,CASSPGTSGGYEQYF
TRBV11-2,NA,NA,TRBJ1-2,TGTGCCAGCAGCGACCTTTGGGTAACGGGCTATGGCTACACCTTC,CASSDLWVTGYGYTF
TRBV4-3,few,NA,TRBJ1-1,TGCGCCAGCAGCCAAGATAATACTGTCGGAGGACGTGAAGCTTTCTTT,CASSQDNTVGGREAFF
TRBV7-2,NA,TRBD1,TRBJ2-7,TGTGCCAGCAGCGAAGCTCCGGGACAGGGAGGCGAGCAGTACTTC,CASSEAPGQGGEQYF
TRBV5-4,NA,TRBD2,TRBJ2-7,TGTGCCAGCAGCTTGGCCGAACTAGCGGGAGTTGAGCAGTACTTC,CASSLAELAGVEQYF
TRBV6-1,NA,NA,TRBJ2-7,TGTGCCAGCCGTGACAGAATGTACGAGCAGTACTTC,CASRDRMYEQYF
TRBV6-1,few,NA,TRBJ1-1,TGTGCCAGCAGTGTTGAGTTTAGGAGGAACACTGAAGCTTTCTTT,CASSVEFRRNTEAFF